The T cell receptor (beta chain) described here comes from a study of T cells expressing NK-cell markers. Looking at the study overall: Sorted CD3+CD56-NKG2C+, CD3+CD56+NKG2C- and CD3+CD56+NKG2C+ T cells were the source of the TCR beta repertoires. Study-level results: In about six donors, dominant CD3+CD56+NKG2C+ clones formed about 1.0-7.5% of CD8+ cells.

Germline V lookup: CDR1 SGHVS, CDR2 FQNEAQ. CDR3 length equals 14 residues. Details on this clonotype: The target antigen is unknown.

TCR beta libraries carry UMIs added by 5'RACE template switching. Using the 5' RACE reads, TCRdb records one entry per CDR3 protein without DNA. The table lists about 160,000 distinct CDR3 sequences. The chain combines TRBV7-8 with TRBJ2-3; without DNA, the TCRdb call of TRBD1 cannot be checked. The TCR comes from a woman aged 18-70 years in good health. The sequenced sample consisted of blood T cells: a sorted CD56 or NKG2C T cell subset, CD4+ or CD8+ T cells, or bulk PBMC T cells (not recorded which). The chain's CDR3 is CASSLGTGRDTQYF.